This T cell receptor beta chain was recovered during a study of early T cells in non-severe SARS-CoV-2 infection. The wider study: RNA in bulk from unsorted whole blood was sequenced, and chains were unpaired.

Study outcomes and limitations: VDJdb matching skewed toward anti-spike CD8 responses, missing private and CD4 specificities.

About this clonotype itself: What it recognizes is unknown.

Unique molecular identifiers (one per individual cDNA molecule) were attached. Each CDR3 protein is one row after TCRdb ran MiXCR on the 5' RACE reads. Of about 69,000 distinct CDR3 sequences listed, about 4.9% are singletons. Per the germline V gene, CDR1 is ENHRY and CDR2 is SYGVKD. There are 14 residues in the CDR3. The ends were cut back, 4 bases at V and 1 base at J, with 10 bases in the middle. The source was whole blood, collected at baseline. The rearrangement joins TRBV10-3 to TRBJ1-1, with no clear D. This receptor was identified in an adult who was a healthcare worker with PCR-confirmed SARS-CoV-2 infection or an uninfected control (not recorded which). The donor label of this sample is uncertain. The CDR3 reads CAISAVTQNTEAFF. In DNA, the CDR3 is TGTGCCATCAGTGCGGTCACACAGAACACTGAAGCTTTCTTT.